One and the same sample provided the 13 T cell receptor beta chains below, sequenced in a study of T cells in Graves' hyperthyroidism and ophthalmopathy. Regions amplified from RNA transcripts were the TCR beta CDR3 regions. A set of HTBI primers served as the primers for a first-round RT-PCR of the TCR CDR3. TCRdb itself ran the multiplex PCR reads through MiXCR, one entry per CDR3 protein. The sample lists about 480,000 distinct CDR3 sequences, approximately 15% occurring once. The specimen was blood. The receptor source for this set is a woman younger than 30 with Graves' hyperthyroidism.

This clonotype was seen more than once but under ten times. No DNA is shown, since the ends of the CDR3 on it are uncertain; the CDR3 is the one TCRdb lists. The chain couples TRBV27 to TRBJ2-2; TRBD1, the table's D call, was not compared with the DNA. Germline V gene lookup returns CDR1 MNHEY and CDR2 SMNVEV (reference sequence). The CDR3 has 24 residues if both end residues are counted. The CDR3 sequence is CASSLGLGGLYEQYFGPGTGELFF.

This clonotype was seen many times. This sequence joins TRBV20-1 and TRBJ2-3; D tentatively reads TRBD1 or TRBD2 (5 bases each). With 2 bases removed from V and 1 base from J, the gap between germline ends came to 16 bases. This CDR3 contains 16 residues. Germline V gene sequence: CDR1 DFQATT, CDR2 SNEGSKA (reference sequence). The CDR3 is CSARPGTGARTDTQYF. In DNA form, the CDR3 reads TGCAGTGCTAGACCCGGGACCGGGGCTCGCACAGATACGCAGTATTTT.

In its sample, this clonotype was seen a few times. The chain uses TRBV12-3 or TRBV12-4 and TRBJ1-3; tentative D call: TRBD1 (5 bases). V was trimmed by 7 bases and J by 4 bases, leaving 14 bases between them. This CDR3 is built from 14 residues. In DNA, the CDR3 is TGTGCCAGCACCACGGCAGGGCCCGGAAACACCATATATTTT. It codes for CASTTAGPGNTIYF.

This clonotype was seen repeatedly, ten times or more. The chain is built from TRBV18 and TRBJ2-3; perhaps TRBD2 as D (5 bases). V lost 4 bases to trimming and J lost 6 bases, with 14 bases between them. CDR1 is KGHSH, CDR2 LQKENI, per germline. This CDR3 contains 14 residues. The CDR3 coding sequence is TGTGCCAGCTCACGGGCCACGGGATGGGATACGCAGTATTTT. The encoded protein is CASSRATGWDTQYF.

In this sample, this clonotype turned up many times. The CDR3: CATRDRGRGSGTEAFF. CDR3 coding DNA: TGTGCCACAAGGGACAGGGGGCGCGGGTCTGGGACTGAAGCTTTCTTT. The chain links TRBV19 to TRBJ1-1, with 12 bases identical to TRBD1. Germline V gene lookup returns CDR1 LNHDA and CDR2 SQIVND (reference sequence). The CDR3 is 16 amino acids. Losses at the gene ends were 10 bases for V and 5 bases for J; bases not matched to a gene: 14.

The rearrangement uses TRBV3-1 and TRBJ2-6, with TRBD2 identical over 11 bases. V was clipped by 1 base and J by 3 bases; unmatched bases: 5. CDR1 LGHDT and CDR2 YNNKEL come from the germline V gene (reference sequence). The CDR3 sequence is 18 residues long. Written as DNA, the CDR3 is TGTGCCAGCAGCCAAGCTACTAGCGGGAGCGGTGGGGCCAACGTCCTGACTTTC. Protein: CASSQATSGSGGANVLTF. The whole variable domain, remainder taken from reference TRBV3-1 and TRBJ2-6, is DTAVSQTPKYLVTQMGNDKSIKCEQNLGHDTMYWYKQDSKKFLKIMFSYNNKELIINETVPNRFSPKSPDKAHLNLHINSLELGDSAVYFCASSQATSGSGGANVLTFGAGSRLTVL.

CDR3 bases: TGCAGTGCGCGACCGTCCACCGGGGAGCTGTTTTTT. The encoded protein is CSARPSTGELFF. This sequence joins TRBV20-1 and TRBJ2-2; D remains unclear. CDR1 DFQATT and CDR2 SNEGSKA come from the germline V gene (reference sequence). The length of the CDR3 is 12 residues. V lost 6 bases and J 4 bases, leaving 9 bases between the germline ends.

This clonotype was detected only a few times. This rearrangement joins TRBV20-1 to TRBJ1-5, with TRBD1 matching over 7 bases. Germline CDR1 and CDR2: DFQATT and SNEGSKA (reference sequence). This CDR3 has 14 residues. The V and J ends lost 6 bases and 3 bases, in that order; junction bases with no gene match: 8. CDR3 protein: CSAVPGQNNQPQHF. CDR3 sequence (DNA): TGCAGTGCCGTCCCGGGACAGAACAATCAGCCCCAGCATTTT.

This clonotype has just a few counts. J is TRBJ2-1 and V is TRBV30; 7 bases are a match to TRBD2. Germline values: CDR1 GTSNPN, CDR2 SVGIG (reference sequence). The CDR3 covers 14 residues. V dropped 4 bases and J dropped 3; count of bases not matched to a gene: 6. The CDR3 sequence is CAWNSGGSYNEQFF. As DNA, the CDR3 is TGTGCCTGGAACAGCGGCGGGAGCTACAATGAGCAGTTCTTC.

Only a few counts were recorded for this clonotype. The rearrangement uses TRBV6-1 and TRBJ1-1; 7 bases line up with TRBD1. CDR3 length: 14 amino acids. CDR1 MNHNS and CDR2 SASEGT come from the germline V gene. V was pared by 5 bases and J by 6 bases, with 9 bases of the junction left unmatched. The chain's CDR3 is CASSRRQGKAEAFF. The CDR3 DNA is TGTGCCAGCAGTAGGAGACAGGGTAAGGCTGAAGCTTTCTTT.

This clonotype was seen more than once but under ten times. This sequence joins TRBV20-1 and TRBJ2-5; 9 bases map to TRBD2. Looked up from germline, CDR1 is DFQATT and CDR2 is SNEGSKA (reference sequence). CDR3 length: 15 amino acids. The J segment lost 7 bases and the V segment lost 3 bases, leaving 12 bases of the junction unmatched. The CDR3 spells CSASETSGGTGTQYF. In DNA, the CDR3 is TGCAGTGCTAGTGAGACTAGCGGAGGGACTGGGACCCAGTACTTC.

This clonotype showed up many times. The V and J genes are TRBV19 and TRBJ1-1; D uncertain. The V end lost 3 bases, the J end lost 4 bases, and 9 bases lay between the germline ends. The length of the CDR3 is 13 residues. Germline CDR1 reads LNHDA; CDR2 reads SQIVND (reference sequence). The CDR3 DNA sequence: TGTGCCAGTAGTATCTTGCCCCGCACTGAAGCTTTCTTT. This encodes CASSILPRTEAFF.

A few counts support this clonotype. This chain connects TRBV5-1 to TRBJ1-5; possibly TRBD1 for D (5 bases). From germline, CDR1 is SGHRS and CDR2 YFSETQ. Trimming took 4 bases from V and 11 from J, leaving 13 bases between them. This CDR3 has 12 amino acids. The CDR3 region is CASSPGASSQHF. CDR3 sequence (DNA): TGCGCCAGCAGCCCCGGGGCGTCGTCCCAGCATTTT.